Here is one T cell receptor beta chain with its context. What it recognizes is unknown. These data originate in a study of T cell responses to AZD1222 COVID-19 vaccine. Findings of the study overall: Only 6 or 7 individuals given AZD1222 were seropositive at baseline.

In germline, CDR1 is SQVTM, CDR2 ANQGSEA. V dropped 7 bases and J dropped 7 bases, with 18 bases sitting between them. The CDR3 covers 13 residues. The assay was immunoSEQ multiplex PCR, and TCRdb's table has in-frame clones only and misses some. The data hold about 60,000 clones, with roughly 87% observed a single time. The chain is built from TRBV29-1 and TRBJ2-3; D may be TRBD1 (7 bases). The sample consisted of peripheral blood, taken on day 0 of AZD1222 vaccination. The TCR sequence derives from an adult in good health. The DNA of the CDR3 is TGCAGCGCTTCAGGGGGGCCTCCGAATACGCAGTATTTT. Its protein is CSASGGPPNTQYF.